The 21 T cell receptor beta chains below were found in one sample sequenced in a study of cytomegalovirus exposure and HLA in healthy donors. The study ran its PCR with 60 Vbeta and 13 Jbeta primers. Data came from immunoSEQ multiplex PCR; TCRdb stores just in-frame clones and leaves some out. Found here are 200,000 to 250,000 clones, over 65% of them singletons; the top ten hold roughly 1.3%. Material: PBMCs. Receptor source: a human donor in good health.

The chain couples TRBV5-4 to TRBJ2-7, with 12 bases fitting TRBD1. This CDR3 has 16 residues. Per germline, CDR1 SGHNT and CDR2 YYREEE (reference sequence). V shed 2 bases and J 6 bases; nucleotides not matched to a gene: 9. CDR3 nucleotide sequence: TGTGCCAGCAGCTTTGCGTCGGGACAGGGGGCCCCCGAGCAGTACTTC. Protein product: CASSFASGQGAPEQYF.

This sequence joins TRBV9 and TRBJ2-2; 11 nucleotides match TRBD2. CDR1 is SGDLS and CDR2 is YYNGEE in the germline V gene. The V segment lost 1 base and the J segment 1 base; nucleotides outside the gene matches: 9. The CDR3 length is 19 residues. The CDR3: CASSVLAGGHFVNTGELFF. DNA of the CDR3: TGTGCCAGCAGCGTACTAGCGGGAGGTCACTTCGTGAACACCGGGGAGCTGTTTTTT.

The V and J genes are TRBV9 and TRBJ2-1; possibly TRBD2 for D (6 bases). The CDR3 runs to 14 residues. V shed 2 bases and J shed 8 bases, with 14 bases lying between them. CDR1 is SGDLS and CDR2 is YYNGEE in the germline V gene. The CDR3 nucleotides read TGTGCCAGCAGCGTTTCTATCGGGAGCTATGAGCAGTTCTTC. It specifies CASSVSIGSYEQFF. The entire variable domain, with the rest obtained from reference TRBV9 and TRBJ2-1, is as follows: DSGVTQTPKHLITATGQRVTLRCSPRSGDLSVYWYQQSLDQGLQFLIQYYNGEERAKGNILERFSAQQFPDLHSELNLSSLELGDSALYFCASSVSIGSYEQFFGPGTRLTVL.

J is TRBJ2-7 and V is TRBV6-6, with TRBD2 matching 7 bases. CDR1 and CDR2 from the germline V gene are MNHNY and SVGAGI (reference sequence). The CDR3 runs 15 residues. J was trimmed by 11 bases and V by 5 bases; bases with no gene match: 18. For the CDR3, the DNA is TGTGCCAGCAGTACGGGCGCCGGCGGGAGCATCATGGAGTACTTC. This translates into CASSTGAGGSIMEYF.

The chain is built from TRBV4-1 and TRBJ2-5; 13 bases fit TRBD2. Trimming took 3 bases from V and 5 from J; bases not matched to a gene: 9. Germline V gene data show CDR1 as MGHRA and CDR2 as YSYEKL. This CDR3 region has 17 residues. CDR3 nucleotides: TGCGCCAGCAGCCAGCTAAGGACTAGCGGGAGTCATGAGACCCAGTACTTC. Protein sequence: CASSQLRTSGSHETQYF.

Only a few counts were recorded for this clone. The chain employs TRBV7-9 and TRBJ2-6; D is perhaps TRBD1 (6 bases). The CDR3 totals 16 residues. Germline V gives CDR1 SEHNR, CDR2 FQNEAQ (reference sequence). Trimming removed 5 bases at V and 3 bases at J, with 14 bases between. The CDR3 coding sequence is TGTGCCAGCAGCCCTCAGGGGATGGATGGGGCCAACGTCCTGACTTTC. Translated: CASSPQGMDGANVLTF.

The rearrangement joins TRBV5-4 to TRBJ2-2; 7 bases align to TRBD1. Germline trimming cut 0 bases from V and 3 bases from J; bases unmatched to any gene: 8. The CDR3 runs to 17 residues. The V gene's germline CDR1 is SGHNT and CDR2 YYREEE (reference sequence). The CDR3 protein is CASSLGPGQKDTGELFF. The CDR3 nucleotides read TGTGCCAGCAGCTTGGGCCCGGGACAGAAGGACACCGGGGAGCTGTTTTTT.

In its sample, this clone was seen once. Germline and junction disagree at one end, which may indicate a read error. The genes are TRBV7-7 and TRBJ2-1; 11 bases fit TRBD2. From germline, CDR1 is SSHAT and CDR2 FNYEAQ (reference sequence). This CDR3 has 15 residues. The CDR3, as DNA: TGTGCTAGCAGCTTGACTAGCGGGATATACAATGAGCAGTTCTTC. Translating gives CASSLTSGIYNEQFF.

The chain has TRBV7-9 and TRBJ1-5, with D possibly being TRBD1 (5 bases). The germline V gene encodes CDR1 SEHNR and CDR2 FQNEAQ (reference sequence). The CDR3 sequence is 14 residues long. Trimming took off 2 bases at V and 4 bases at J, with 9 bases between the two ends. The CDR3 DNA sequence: TGTGCCAGCAGCTTATGGGGGAGGAATCAGCCCCAGCATTTT. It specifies CASSLWGRNQPQHF. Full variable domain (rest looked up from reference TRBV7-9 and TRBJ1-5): DTGVSQNPRHKITKRGQNVTFRCDPISEHNRLYWYRQTLGQGPEFLTYFQNEAQLEKSRLLSDRFSAERPKGSFSTLEIQRTEQGDSAMYLCASSLWGRNQPQHFGDGTRLSIL.

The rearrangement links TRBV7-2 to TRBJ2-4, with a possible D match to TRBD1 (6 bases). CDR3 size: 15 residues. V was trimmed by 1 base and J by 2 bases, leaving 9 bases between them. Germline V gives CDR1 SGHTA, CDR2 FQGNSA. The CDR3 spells CASSLGGPSKNIQYF. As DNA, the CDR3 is TGTGCCAGCAGCTTAGGGGGGCCGTCCAAAAACATTCAGTACTTC.

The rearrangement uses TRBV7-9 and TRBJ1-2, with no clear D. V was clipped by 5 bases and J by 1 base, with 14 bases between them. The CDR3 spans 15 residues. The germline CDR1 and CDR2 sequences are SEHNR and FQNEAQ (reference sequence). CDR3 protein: CASSPRFQLNYGYTF. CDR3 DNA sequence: TGTGCCAGCAGCCCGAGGTTTCAGCTTAACTATGGCTACACCTTC.

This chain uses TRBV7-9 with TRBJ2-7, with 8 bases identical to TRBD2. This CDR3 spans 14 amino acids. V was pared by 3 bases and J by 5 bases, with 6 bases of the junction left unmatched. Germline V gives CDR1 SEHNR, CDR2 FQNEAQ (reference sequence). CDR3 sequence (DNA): TGTGCCAGCAGCTTTTCGCGGCGGGAGGACGAGCAGTACTTC. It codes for CASSFSRREDEQYF.

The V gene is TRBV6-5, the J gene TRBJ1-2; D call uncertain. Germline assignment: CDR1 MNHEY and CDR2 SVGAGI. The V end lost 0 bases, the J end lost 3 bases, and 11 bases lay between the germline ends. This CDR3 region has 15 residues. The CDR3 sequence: CASSYSARSDYGYTF. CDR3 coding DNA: TGTGCCAGCAGTTACTCCGCTAGATCTGACTATGGCTACACCTTC.

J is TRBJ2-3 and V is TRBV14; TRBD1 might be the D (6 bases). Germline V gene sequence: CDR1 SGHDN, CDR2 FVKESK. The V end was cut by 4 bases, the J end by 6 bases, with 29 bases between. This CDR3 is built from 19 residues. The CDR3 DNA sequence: TGTGCCAGCAGCCCCCACAGGGATACTCAGGGGAAAACCGCGGATACGCAGTATTTT. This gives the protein CASSPHRDTQGKTADTQYF.

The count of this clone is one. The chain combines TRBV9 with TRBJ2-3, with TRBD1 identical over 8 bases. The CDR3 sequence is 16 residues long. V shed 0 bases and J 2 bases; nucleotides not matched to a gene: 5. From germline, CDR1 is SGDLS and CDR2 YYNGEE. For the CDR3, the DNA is TGTGCCAGCAGCGTAGCAGGGGGCGTAAACACAGATACGCAGTATTTT. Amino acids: CASSVAGGVNTDTQYF.

The CDR3 region is CASSREIYYGYTF. In DNA form, the CDR3 reads TGTGCCAGCAGCCGGGAGATCTACTATGGCTACACCTTC. The chain links TRBV14 to TRBJ1-2; no clear D. The CDR3 has 13 amino acids. The V end was cut by 4 bases, the J end by 3 bases, with 9 bases between. Germline assignment: CDR1 SGHDN and CDR2 FVKESK.

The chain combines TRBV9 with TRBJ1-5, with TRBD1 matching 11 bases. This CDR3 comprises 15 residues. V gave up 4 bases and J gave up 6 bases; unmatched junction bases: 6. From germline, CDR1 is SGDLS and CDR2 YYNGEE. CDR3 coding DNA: TGTGCCAGCAGCTCTTCAGGGACAGGGGGTCAGCCCCAGCATTTT. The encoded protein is CASSSSGTGGQPQHF. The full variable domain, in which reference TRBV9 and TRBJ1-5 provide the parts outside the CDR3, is DSGVTQTPKHLITATGQRVTLRCSPRSGDLSVYWYQQSLDQGLQFLIQYYNGEERAKGNILERFSAQQFPDLHSELNLSSLELGDSALYFCASSSSGTGGQPQHFGDGTRLSIL.

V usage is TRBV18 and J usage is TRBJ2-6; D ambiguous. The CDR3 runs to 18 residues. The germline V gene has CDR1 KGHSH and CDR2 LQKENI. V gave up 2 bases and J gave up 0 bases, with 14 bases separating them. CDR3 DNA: TGTGCCAGCTCACCAATTCCCAGGTTCCGCTCTGGGGCCAACGTCCTGACTTTC. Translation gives CASSPIPRFRSGANVLTF.

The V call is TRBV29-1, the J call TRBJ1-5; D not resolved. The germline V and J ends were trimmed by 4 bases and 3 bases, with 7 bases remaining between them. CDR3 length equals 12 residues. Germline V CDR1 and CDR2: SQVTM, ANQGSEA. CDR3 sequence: CSVGTSNQPQHF. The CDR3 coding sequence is TGCAGCGTTGGAACTTCCAATCAGCCCCAGCATTTT.

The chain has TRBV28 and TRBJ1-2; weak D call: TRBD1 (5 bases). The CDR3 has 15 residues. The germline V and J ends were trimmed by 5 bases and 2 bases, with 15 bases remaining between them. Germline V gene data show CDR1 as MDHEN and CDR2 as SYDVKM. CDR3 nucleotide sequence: TGTGCCAGCAGTCCCTCGGGGGACTTCAACTATGGCTACACCTTC. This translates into CASSPSGDFNYGYTF.

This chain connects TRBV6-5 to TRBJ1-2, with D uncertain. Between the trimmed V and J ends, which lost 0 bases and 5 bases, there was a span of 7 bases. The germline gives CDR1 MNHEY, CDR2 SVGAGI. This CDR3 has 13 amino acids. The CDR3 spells CASSYSPAYGYTF. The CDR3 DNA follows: TGTGCCAGCAGTTACTCTCCCGCGTATGGCTACACCTTC.